These 20 T cell receptor beta chains were all obtained from the same sample, sequenced in a study of blood T cells in healthy people across ages. Combining a sample-barcoded 5' primer with a J-beta primer mix, a second PCR ran for about 6 to 11 cycles. TCRdb independently ran MiXCR on the 5' RACE reads; one entry per CDR3 protein. The sample consists of about 1.8 million distinct CDR3 sequences, roughly 49% of them appearing once. Sequencing used blood. These receptors came from a woman aged 40 to 49 in good health.

This chain links TRBV6-4 with TRBJ2-3, with D maybe TRBD1 (6 bases). Trimming took off 4 bases at V and 2 bases at J, with 13 bases between the two ends. The V gene's germline CDR1 is MRHNA and CDR2 SNTAGT. The CDR3 spans 15 residues. This CDR3 reads CASSVSRGSTDTQYF. The CDR3 bases are TGTGCCAGCAGTGTTTCGAGGGGGTCCACAGATACGCAGTATTTT.

There are a few counts of this clonotype. J is TRBJ2-4 and V is TRBV6-4; D not certain. Trimming cost V 2 bases and J 0 bases, with 8 bases left between them. The CDR3 loop spans 15 amino acids. The germline gives CDR1 MRHNA, CDR2 SNTAGT. The DNA of the CDR3 is TGTGCCAGCAGTGACGTAGCCATAGCCAAAAACATTCAGTACTTC. Translation gives CASSDVAIAKNIQYF.

This clonotype was detected only a few times. This sequence joins TRBV20-1 and TRBJ1-2; D gene uncertain. CDR3 length: 13 residues. Per germline, CDR1 DFQATT and CDR2 SNEGSKA (reference sequence). Trimming took off 5 bases at V and 2 bases at J, with 12 bases between the two ends. Here the CDR3 reads CSAPKVGNYGYTF. Here the CDR3 DNA reads TGCAGTGCTCCCAAGGTTGGGAACTATGGCTACACCTTC.

The chain employs TRBV20-1 and TRBJ2-5; 7 bases map to TRBD1. V trimming: 5 bases; J trimming: 5 bases; junction bases outside the gene matches: 11. The germline CDR1 and CDR2 sequences are DFQATT and SNEGSKA (reference sequence). This CDR3 region has 14 residues. This chain's CDR3 is CSAPPRTGSETQYF. The CDR3 DNA follows: TGCAGTGCTCCACCTAGGACAGGCTCGGAGACCCAGTACTTC.

V gene TRBV6-2 or TRBV6-3 combines with J gene TRBJ2-6; D remains unclear. This CDR3 is 16 amino acids long. The V gene lost 7 bases and the J gene lost 3 bases, with 16 bases spanning the gap. Germline V gives CDR1 MNHEY, CDR2 SVGEGT. CDR3 amino acids: CASKTLAAFGANVLTF. CDR3 nucleotide sequence: TGTGCCAGCAAAACTTTGGCCGCCTTTGGGGCCAACGTCCTGACTTTC.

This clonotype occurred a few times. The V gene is TRBV4-2, the J gene TRBJ2-1, with a weak D call TRBD1 (6 bases). Looked up from germline, CDR1 is LGHNA and CDR2 is YNFKEQ. V was shortened by 1 base and J by 6 bases, with 13 bases between the two germline ends. CDR3 length: 15 amino acids. CDR3 nucleotide sequence: TGTGCCAGCAGCCAAGCGGACAGAAGGGTCAATGAGCAGTTCTTC. The encoded protein is CASSQADRRVNEQFF.

V is TRBV21-1 and J is TRBJ1-5. TRBV21-1 is annotated as a pseudogene. The CDR3 consists of 15 residues. The CDR3, as DNA: TGTGCCAGCAGCAAAAAGGCCCAGTTAAGGCAGCCCCAGCATTTT. Amino acid sequence: CASSKKAQLRQPQHF.

The chain has TRBV7-9 and TRBJ2-1, with 9 nucleotides matching TRBD1. J gave up 6 bases and V 1 base, and 4 bases lay outside the gene matches. Germline CDR1 and CDR2: SEHNR and FQNEAQ (reference sequence). CDR3 length: 15 residues. CDR3 residues: CASSLVEDRGNEQFF. The CDR3 coding sequence is TGTGCCAGCAGCTTAGTTGAGGACAGGGGCAATGAGCAGTTCTTC.

The rearrangement joins TRBV28 to TRBJ2-7, with 10 nucleotides matching TRBD1. The trim removed 11 bases at V and 4 bases at J, leaving 11 bases unmatched. This CDR3 has 14 amino acids. Germline CDR1 is MDHEN and CDR2 is SYDVKM. This CDR3 reads CAGVAWDRGYEQYF. The DNA for the CDR3 is TGTGCCGGCGTCGCGTGGGACAGGGGTTACGAGCAGTACTTC.

In this sample, this clonotype turned up a few times. The chain couples TRBV10-3 to TRBJ2-7; 14 bases are a match to TRBD2. Germline V CDR1 and CDR2: ENHRY, SYGVKD. Trimming cost V 3 bases and J 6 bases; bases outside gene matches: 4. The CDR3 covers 15 residues. The chain's CDR3 is CAISDGLAGGLEQYF. In DNA form, the CDR3 reads TGTGCCATCAGTGACGGACTAGCGGGGGGACTCGAGCAGTACTTC.

The chain employs TRBV14 and TRBJ2-1; TRBD1 is a possible D gene (5 bases). CDR1 and CDR2 from the germline V gene are SGHDN and FVKESK. V was shortened by 0 bases and J by 6 bases, with 18 bases between the two germline ends. This CDR3 has 17 amino acids. CDR3 in amino acids: CASSQEGQYYGLNEQFF. The CDR3 region has the DNA TGTGCCAGCAGCCAAGAGGGGCAGTATTACGGGCTCAATGAGCAGTTCTTC.

DNA of the CDR3: TGTGCCAGCAGGTTACAGGGGCAGGACACAGATACGCAGTATTTT. Encoded protein: CASRLQGQDTDTQYF. The chain combines TRBV7-9 with TRBJ2-3, with 7 bases that match TRBD1. Trimming took 6 bases from V and 2 from J; bases not matched to a gene: 8. The CDR3 has 15 residues. The germline V gene encodes CDR1 SEHNR and CDR2 FQNEAQ (reference sequence).

The V and J genes are TRBV4-3 and TRBJ2-3; no firm D call. CDR3 length: 14 residues. Germline V gene sequence: CDR1 LGHNA, CDR2 YSLEER. Trimming stripped 4 bases from V and 0 bases from J, with 8 bases between. The CDR3 is CASSLKDSTDTQYF. In DNA, the CDR3 is TGCGCCAGCAGCCTAAAGGACAGCACAGATACGCAGTATTTT.

This clonotype was counted a few times. The chain employs TRBV20-1 and TRBJ2-7, with TRBD1 as a possible D gene (5 bases). The germline V gene encodes CDR1 DFQATT and CDR2 SNEGSKA (reference sequence). The CDR3 runs to 15 residues. V was clipped by 0 bases and J by 1 base, with 13 bases between them. This chain's CDR3 is CSARETNRPSYEQYF. In DNA, the CDR3 is TGCAGTGCTAGAGAAACGAACAGGCCGTCCTACGAGCAGTACTTC.

Only a few counts were recorded for this clonotype. V gene TRBV29-1 combines with J gene TRBJ2-1; tentatively, D is TRBD2 (5 bases). V lost 6 bases, J lost 8 bases, and 23 bases lay in between. In germline, CDR1 is SQVTM, CDR2 ANQGSEA. This CDR3 contains 15 residues. The CDR3 is CSVGRTLRGFDEQFF. The CDR3 region has the DNA TGCAGCGTCGGACGGACTCTTCGGGGTTTCGATGAGCAGTTCTTC.

This clonotype was picked up a small number of times. The chain is built from TRBV20-1 and TRBJ2-3; TRBD2 aligns across 10 bases. This CDR3 is 14 amino acids long. The ends lost 2 bases at V and 5 bases at J; junction bases unmatched: 4. The V gene's germline CDR1 is DFQATT and CDR2 SNEGSKA (reference sequence). CDR3 region: CSARSSGGEDTQYF. The CDR3 DNA reads TGCAGTGCTAGATCGAGCGGGGGGGAAGATACGCAGTATTTT.

CDR3 in amino acids: CASSLQPALGENEQYF. The CDR3, as DNA: TGTGCCAGCAGTCTACAGCCCGCCCTAGGGGAAAATGAGCAGTACTTC. J is TRBJ2-7 and V is TRBV12-3 or TRBV12-4; D might be TRBD1 (5 bases). CDR3 length: 16 amino acids. V was shortened by 5 bases and J by 7 bases, with 24 bases between the two germline ends.

The rearrangement joins TRBV9 to TRBJ2-5; D might be TRBD2 (5 bases). The CDR3 consists of 16 residues. Germline V gene lookup returns CDR1 SGDLS and CDR2 YYNGEE. Trimming took 3 bases from V and 5 from J, leaving 20 bases between them. CDR3 sequence: CASSALNPPGGETQYF. The DNA for the CDR3 is TGTGCCAGCAGCGCCCTAAACCCCCCGGGCGGGGAGACCCAGTACTTC.

Only a few counts were recorded for this clonotype. The J gene is TRBJ2-7, the V gene TRBV9, with unresolved D. The length of the CDR3 is 14 residues. Trimming pared 0 bases from V and 5 bases from J, leaving 12 bases between. CDR1 SGDLS and CDR2 YYNGEE come from the germline V gene. CDR3 coding DNA: TGTGCCAGCAGCGTAGAGGTAGGGTGGAACGAGCAGTACTTC. Residues: CASSVEVGWNEQYF.

The chain links TRBV28 to TRBJ2-7, with TRBD1 as a possible D gene (5 bases). The CDR3 contains 12 residues. Germline values: CDR1 MDHEN, CDR2 SYDVKM. V was trimmed by 5 bases and J by 12 bases, leaving 17 bases between them. The CDR3 is CASSPPQATRYF. In nucleotides, the CDR3 is TGTGCCAGCAGTCCGCCACAGGCGACCAGGTACTTC.